A single sample is the source of the 29 T cell receptor beta chains below, sequenced in a study of T-cell reconstitution after alpha-beta-depleted transplantation in children. The authors prepared the TCRbeta library with unique molecular identifiers. One entry per CDR3 protein results from TCRdb running MiXCR on the PCR reads. The table shows around 180,000 distinct CDR3 sequences, with around 10% occurring only once. Here the sequenced sample was PBMCs, taken before TCRalphabeta/CD19-depleted stem cell transplant. These TCRs come from a boy aged 2 to 9 with acute myeloid leukemia, due to receive a stem cell transplant.

This clonotype was counted only a few times. Its ends do not fully match the called genes, so a read error is possible. This CDR3 is CSVVNRVGYGDTF. The CDR3 DNA reads as TGCAGCGTCGTAAACAGGGTGGGCTATGGCGACACCTTC. The rearrangement joins TRBV29-1 to TRBJ1-2; weak D call: TRBD1 (6 bases). The CDR3 runs to 13 residues. Per germline, CDR1 SQVTM and CDR2 ANQGSEA.

This chain joins TRBV5-1 and TRBJ2-3, with unresolved D. Germline V lookup: CDR1 SGHRS, CDR2 YFSETQ. This CDR3 is 14 amino acids long. V lost 1 base and J lost 0, with 6 bases in between. Written as DNA, the CDR3 is TGCGCCAGCAGCTTGAGCCTAAGCACAGATACGCAGTATTTT. Its translation is CASSLSLSTDTQYF.

This clonotype showed up many times. V usage is TRBV20-1 and J usage is TRBJ1-2; 11 bases match TRBD1. V lost 3 bases to trimming and J lost 4 bases; unmatched junction nucleotides: 7. The V gene's germline CDR1 is DFQATT and CDR2 SNEGSKA (reference sequence). The CDR3 consists of 15 residues. CDR3 amino acids: CSARDPGQGVYGYTF. The CDR3 DNA sequence: TGCAGTGCTAGGGATCCGGGACAGGGGGTCTATGGCTACACCTTC.

This clonotype was observed many times. The genes are TRBV5-1 and TRBJ2-3; the match to TRBD1 covers 11 bases. The J segment lost 5 bases and the V segment lost 4 bases, leaving 3 bases of the junction unmatched. Germline CDR1 SGHRS, CDR2 YFSETQ. CDR3 length: 14 residues. Here the CDR3 reads CASSPGQGGDTQYF. In nucleotides, the CDR3 is TGCGCCAGCAGCCCGGGACAGGGGGGAGATACGCAGTATTTT.

This clonotype has at least ten counts. The V gene is TRBV7-8, the J gene TRBJ1-6; 8 bases line up with TRBD1. Germline V gene data show CDR1 as SGHVS and CDR2 as FQNEAQ. Germline trimming cut 3 bases from V and 8 bases from J; bases unmatched to any gene: 6. There are 15 residues in the CDR3. This CDR3 is CASSFIGQGYSPLHF. The CDR3 region has the DNA TGTGCCAGCAGCTTCATTGGACAGGGATATTCACCCCTCCACTTT.

In this sample, this clonotype turned up many times. V gene TRBV18 combines with J gene TRBJ1-1; weak D call: TRBD1 (5 bases). The CDR3 loop spans 13 amino acids. Trimming pared 6 bases from V and 2 bases from J, leaving 10 bases between. The germline CDR1 and CDR2 sequences are KGHSH and LQKENI. The CDR3 spells CASSQGFNTEAFF. As DNA, the CDR3 is TGTGCCAGCTCGCAGGGTTTTAACACTGAAGCTTTCTTT.

In this sample, this clonotype turned up many times. The genes are TRBV27 and TRBJ2-2, with no clear D. With 3 bases removed from V and 3 bases from J, the gap between germline ends came to 8 bases. The CDR3 is 14 residues long. Looked up from germline, CDR1 is MNHEY and CDR2 is SMNVEV (reference sequence). This CDR3 reads CASSFQIYTGELFF. Written as DNA, the CDR3 is TGTGCCAGCAGTTTCCAGATTTACACCGGGGAGCTGTTTTTT.

This clonotype was counted at least ten times. This chain links TRBV6-2 or TRBV6-3 with TRBJ2-7; the D call may be TRBD1 or TRBD2 (5 bases each). V was trimmed by 3 bases and J by 2 bases, leaving 14 bases between them. The CDR3 contains 15 residues. The germline V gene has CDR1 MNHEY and CDR2 SVGEGT. In DNA, the CDR3 is TGTGCCAGCAGTTATTTATGGGGACGCCCCTACGAGCAGTACTTC. This codes for CASSYLWGRPYEQYF.

This clonotype was seen repeatedly, ten times or more. V gene TRBV2 combines with J gene TRBJ2-3; D is possibly TRBD2 (6 bases). Germline V CDR1 and CDR2: SNHLY, FYNNEI. With 7 bases removed from V and 3 bases from J, the gap between germline ends came to 11 bases. CDR3 length: 13 amino acids. CDR3 residues: CASTTGDTDTQYF. The CDR3, as DNA: TGTGCCAGCACGACGGGAGATACAGATACGCAGTATTTT.

This clonotype was counted at least ten times. This sequence joins TRBV4-1 and TRBJ2-3; 9 nucleotides line up with TRBD1. CDR1 is MGHRA and CDR2 is YSYEKL in the germline V gene. V shed 4 bases and J 0 bases; nucleotides not matched to a gene: 5. CDR3 length equals 16 residues. This chain's CDR3 is CASSLVGTGSTDTQYF. CDR3 DNA: TGCGCCAGCAGCCTCGTTGGGACAGGGAGCACAGATACGCAGTATTTT.

This chain links TRBV7-4 with TRBJ1-6; 7 bases are a match to TRBD1. The CDR3 extends over 18 amino acids. Germline V gene lookup returns CDR1 SGHVT and CDR2 SQSDAQ. Trimming cost V 5 bases and J 0 bases; bases outside gene matches: 10. In DNA, the CDR3 is TGTGCCAGCAGCCCAGGGGGGCCTCAGGGCTCCTATAATTCACCCCTCCACTTT. This sequence encodes CASSPGGPQGSYNSPLHF.

This clonotype was recorded at least ten times. The chain is built from TRBV4-1 and TRBJ2-2; 14 nucleotides line up with TRBD2. V shed 3 bases and J 5 bases; nucleotides not matched to a gene: 5. The CDR3 length is 17 residues. The V gene's germline CDR1 is MGHRA and CDR2 YSYEKL. In nucleotides, the CDR3 is TGCGCCAGCAGCCAGGGACTAGCGGGAGTAAGGACCGGGGAGCTGTTTTTT. Encoded protein: CASSQGLAGVRTGELFF.

Ten or more counts support this clonotype. The chain joins TRBV6-6 to TRBJ1-2; TRBD1 is a possible D gene (5 bases). Germline V CDR1 and CDR2: MNHNY, SVGAGI (reference sequence). V lost 2 bases and J lost 4, with 8 bases in between. CDR3 length: 13 residues. This chain's CDR3 is CASSYGTSYGYTF. The CDR3 DNA is TGTGCCAGCAGTTACGGGACCTCCTATGGCTACACCTTC.

This chain joins TRBV20-1 and TRBJ1-2; D is unclear. Germline V CDR1 and CDR2: DFQATT, SNEGSKA (reference sequence). The length of the CDR3 is 15 residues. Trimming left V 6 bases short and J 3 bases short, with 20 bases between. Here the CDR3 DNA reads TGCAGTGCCCAAGGCGGGTCGGGGTTCGACTATGGCTACACCTTC. This translates into CSAQGGSGFDYGYTF.

This clonotype was detected ten times or more. The genes are TRBV6-6 and TRBJ2-2, with D unclear. Trimming removed 7 bases from V and 0 bases from J, with 6 bases in between. The germline V gene has CDR1 MNHNY and CDR2 SVGAGI (reference sequence). The CDR3 is 13 amino acids. The CDR3 protein is CASMDSNTGELFF. The CDR3 DNA follows: TGTGCCAGCATGGATTCGAACACCGGGGAGCTGTTTTTT.

On this clonotype itself: This may come from a read error, since a much larger clone is one base off. The rearrangement joins TRBV27 to TRBJ1-2; D is perhaps TRBD1 (5 bases). This CDR3 is 12 amino acids long. Germline CDR1 and CDR2: MNHEY and SMNVEV (reference sequence). As DNA, the CDR3 is TGTGCCAGTCGGGGCGGGTCGGGTGGCGACACCTTC. Protein product: CASRGGSGGDTF.

In its sample, this clonotype was seen many times. The chain has TRBV30 and TRBJ2-3; TRBD2 matches at 11 bases. The CDR3 has 15 amino acids. CDR1 and CDR2 (germline): GTSNPN, SVGIG (reference sequence). Unmatched junction bases numbered 5, after V lost 2 bases and J lost 4 bases. CDR3 nucleotide sequence: TGTGCCTGGAGTCTTAGCGGGGGGGCGGCAGATACGCAGTATTTT. Residues: CAWSLSGGAADTQYF. The full variable domain, in which reference TRBV30 and TRBJ2-3 provide the parts outside the CDR3, is SQTIHQWPATLVQPVGSPLSLECTVEGTSNPNLYWYRQAAGRGLQLLFYSVGIGQISSEVPQNLSASRPQDRQFILSSKKLLLSDSGFYLCAWSLSGGAADTQYFGPGTRLTVL.

A remark on this clonotype: A junction end diverges from the germline sequence, so it may reflect a read error. V gene TRBV7-3 combines with J gene TRBJ1-6, with D possibly matching TRBD1 (5 bases). CDR1 is SGHTA and CDR2 is FQGTGA in the germline V gene. The CDR3 is 16 residues long. In DNA form, the CDR3 reads TGTGCCTGCAGCTTAACCGGGACCGCTTTGAATTCACCCCTCCACTTT. Amino acids: CACSLTGTALNSPLHF.

This clonotype showed up many times. The chain joins TRBV12-3 or TRBV12-4 to TRBJ2-1, with 14 bases that match TRBD2. The CDR3 has 15 amino acids. V dropped 7 bases and J dropped 8; count of bases not matched to a gene: 7. The CDR3 DNA sequence: TGTGCCAGCACCCGAGAGGGACTAGCGGGAGATGAGCAGTTCTTC. Amino acids: CASTREGLAGDEQFF.

In this sample, this clonotype turned up many times. This chain connects TRBV14 to TRBJ1-3; no firm D call. CDR1 and CDR2 (germline): SGHDN, FVKESK. The CDR3 covers 17 residues. Trimming shortened V by 2 bases and J by 1 base, and 15 bases separated the two germline ends. CDR3 in amino acids: CASSQFEAGSSGNTIYF. In DNA, the CDR3 is TGTGCCAGCAGCCAATTCGAAGCAGGATCTTCTGGAAACACCATATATTTT.

On this clonotype itself: A much larger clone differs by one base, so this may be a read error. This CDR3 fails to terminate in the conserved phenylalanine or tryptophan, so it likely reflects a read error. V gene TRBV20-1 combines with J gene TRBJ2-7; TRBD2 matches at 9 bases. CDR1 is DFQATT, CDR2 SNEGSKA, per germline (reference sequence). Trimming cost V 1 base and J 7 bases; bases outside gene matches: 2. The CDR3 has 12 amino acids. The CDR3 nucleotides are TGCAGTGCTAGAGGGACTAGCGAAGAGCAGTACTGC. Protein: CSARGTSEEQYC.

The table lists this clonotype with many counts. V and J are TRBV20-1 and TRBJ1-3, with D perhaps TRBD1 (5 bases). CDR1 is DFQATT, CDR2 SNEGSKA, per germline (reference sequence). Trimming stripped 0 bases from V and 8 bases from J, with 14 bases between. CDR3 size: 14 residues. This CDR3 is CSARDWSGLDTIYF. CDR3 in DNA: TGCAGTGCTAGAGATTGGTCAGGGTTGGACACCATATATTTT.

This chain connects TRBV28 to TRBJ2-6; D is uncertain. Germline V gene lookup returns CDR1 MDHEN and CDR2 SYDVKM. CDR3 length equals 15 residues. With 6 bases removed from V and 0 bases from J, the gap between germline ends came to 9 bases. Here the CDR3 reads CASSSSLSGANVLTF. As DNA, the CDR3 is TGTGCCAGCAGCTCAAGTCTCTCTGGGGCCAACGTCCTGACTTTC.

This clonotype was recorded at least ten times. CDR3 in amino acids: CSVDASGGGRIDTQYF. CDR3 nucleotides: TGCAGCGTTGATGCCTCGGGGGGGGGCAGGATAGATACGCAGTATTTT. This chain uses TRBV29-1 with TRBJ2-3; the match to TRBD2 covers 8 bases. From germline, CDR1 is SQVTM and CDR2 ANQGSEA. V shed 3 bases and J 5 bases; nucleotides not matched to a gene: 13. The CDR3 sequence is 16 residues long.

This clonotype was recorded many times. The CDR3 sequence is CATSPDRVYGYTF. The CDR3 DNA follows: TGTGCCACCAGCCCCGACAGGGTCTATGGCTACACCTTC. The J gene is TRBJ1-2, the V gene TRBV12-3 or TRBV12-4; 7 bases match TRBD1. Germline trimming cut 10 bases from V and 4 bases from J; bases unmatched to any gene: 9. This CDR3 has 13 residues.

The table lists this clonotype with many counts. V and J are TRBV24-1 and TRBJ2-7; TRBD1 aligns across 9 bases. The V and J ends lost 4 bases and 4 bases, in that order; junction bases with no gene match: 7. The CDR3 consists of 15 residues. Germline CDR1 reads KGHDR; CDR2 reads SFDVKD. The DNA for the CDR3 is TGTGCCACCAGTGACCCCTGGACAGGGGCGTACGAGCAGTACTTC. It encodes CATSDPWTGAYEQYF.

This clonotype was seen many times. V and J are TRBV3-1 and TRBJ1-1, with D tentatively TRBD1 (6 bases). The germline CDR1 and CDR2 sequences are LGHDT and YNNKEL (reference sequence). V was cut by 4 bases and J by 2 bases, with 11 bases left in between. This CDR3 spans 14 amino acids. CDR3 bases: TGTGCCAGCAGCCCGGTAGGGGGTAACACTGAAGCTTTCTTT. Translating it yields CASSPVGGNTEAFF. Together with reference TRBV3-1 and TRBJ1-1, the CDR3 gives the full variable domain: DTAVSQTPKYLVTQMGNDKSIKCEQNLGHDTMYWYKQDSKKFLKIMFSYNNKELIINETVPNRFSPKSPDKAHLNLHINSLELGDSAVYFCASSPVGGNTEAFFGQGTRLTVV.

There are many counts of this clonotype. This CDR3 reads CASSLGQAGGYF. The CDR3 bases are TGTGCCAGCAGTTTAGGGCAGGCCGGTGGGTACTTC. V and J are TRBV12-3 or TRBV12-4 and TRBJ2-5; D gene ambiguous. The CDR3 runs to 12 residues. Trimming cost V 1 base and J 13 bases, with 13 bases left between them.

This clonotype has a count of ten or more. The chain links TRBV7-2 to TRBJ1-1; possibly TRBD1 for D (6 bases). This CDR3 region has 16 residues. Trimming cost V 5 bases and J 2 bases, with 18 bases left between them. Germline CDR1 reads SGHTA; CDR2 reads FQGNSA. This CDR3 is CASSLGAGYLNTEAFF. In DNA form, the CDR3 reads TGTGCCAGCAGCCTGGGGGCAGGGTACCTAAACACTGAAGCTTTCTTT.